This T cell receptor beta chain comes out of a study of blood T cell repertoires in COVID-19. Study context: Whether acute or convalescent, the COVID-19 samples came from the United States, Italy and Spain. T cells, B-cell-depleted T cells, or PBMCs provided the cDNA or gDNA that served as material.

V was pared by 5 bases and J by 6 bases, with 7 bases of the junction left unmatched. CDR1 is SGHVS and CDR2 is FQNEAQ in the germline V gene. This CDR3 region has 15 residues. Original processing methods: The authors estimated nucleated cell counts from reference gene primer amplification. The assay was immunoSEQ multiplex PCR, and TCRdb's table has in-frame clones only and misses some. V and J calls and clone size are copied from that table; D and trimming were computed from the DNA. The data show more than 100,000 clones, with 86% seen just once and less than 5% held by the top ten. The sequence derives from a man aged 35-49 years with acute or convalescent COVID-19. Sequencing was carried out using peripheral blood. The chain couples TRBV7-8 to TRBJ1-5; 10 bases line up with TRBD1. The CDR3 region has the DNA TGTGCCAGCAGCACACTCGGACAGGGGGTTCAGCCCCAGCATTTT. Translation: CASSTLGQGVQPQHF.